These 5 T cell receptor beta chains originate from one sample sequenced in a study of cytomegalovirus exposure and HLA in healthy donors. PCR amplification relied on 60 Vbeta primers (plus 13 Jbeta primers). Assay: immunoSEQ multiplex PCR; the TCRdb copy retains only in-frame clones and omits some. In the table there are about 180,000 clones, over 80% of which are singletons. The sequenced sample was PBMCs. Receptors were obtained from a man between 35 and 55 years old in good health and CMV-seronegative.

V is TRBV4-2 and J is TRBJ2-5; 7 bases agree with TRBD1. The CDR3 covers 15 residues. With V trimmed by 1 base and J by 5 bases, 7 bases remained unmatched. The germline V gene encodes CDR1 LGHNA and CDR2 YNFKEQ. In nucleotides, the CDR3 is TGTGCCAGCAGCCAAGCTCAGGGGGACCGGGAGACCCAGTACTTC. Residues: CASSQAQGDRETQYF.

The chain carries TRBV29-1 and TRBJ2-2; D perhaps matches TRBD2 (7 bases). Trimming removed 4 bases at V and 2 bases at J, with 11 bases between. Per germline, CDR1 SQVTM and CDR2 ANQGSEA. The CDR3 runs 14 residues. CDR3 amino acids: CSVAGGPNTGELFF. CDR3 in DNA: TGCAGCGTTGCGGGGGGCCCCAACACCGGGGAGCTGTTTTTT.

V usage is TRBV11-3 and J usage is TRBJ2-3; 16 bases match TRBD2. The CDR3 is 19 amino acids. The ends lost 5 bases at V and 1 base at J; junction bases unmatched: 9. Per germline, CDR1 SGHNT and CDR2 YENEEA. Written as DNA, the CDR3 is TGTGCCAGCAGCCCTGAGGGGACTAGCGGGGGGGCCGGCACAGATACGCAGTATTTT. It codes for CASSPEGTSGGAGTDTQYF.

The chain couples TRBV29-1 to TRBJ2-1; 15 positions match TRBD2. CDR1 is SQVTM, CDR2 ANQGSEA, per germline. This CDR3 region has 17 residues. V trimming: 1 base; J trimming: 4 bases; junction bases outside the gene matches: 5. As DNA, the CDR3 is TGCAGCGTTGAAGGGACTAGCGGGGGGGCATCTTACAATGAGCAGTTCTTC. This gives the protein CSVEGTSGGASYNEQFF.

This clone occurred once. The gene calls are TRBV6-5 and TRBJ1-2, with D tentatively TRBD1 (6 bases). The CDR3 runs to 13 residues. CDR1 and CDR2 from the germline V gene are MNHEY and SVGAGI. V was clipped by 8 bases and J by 3 bases, with 13 bases between them. The CDR3 spells CASSQGGDYGYTF. The CDR3 region has the DNA TGTGCCAGCTCTCAAGGGGGGGACTATGGCTACACCTTC.